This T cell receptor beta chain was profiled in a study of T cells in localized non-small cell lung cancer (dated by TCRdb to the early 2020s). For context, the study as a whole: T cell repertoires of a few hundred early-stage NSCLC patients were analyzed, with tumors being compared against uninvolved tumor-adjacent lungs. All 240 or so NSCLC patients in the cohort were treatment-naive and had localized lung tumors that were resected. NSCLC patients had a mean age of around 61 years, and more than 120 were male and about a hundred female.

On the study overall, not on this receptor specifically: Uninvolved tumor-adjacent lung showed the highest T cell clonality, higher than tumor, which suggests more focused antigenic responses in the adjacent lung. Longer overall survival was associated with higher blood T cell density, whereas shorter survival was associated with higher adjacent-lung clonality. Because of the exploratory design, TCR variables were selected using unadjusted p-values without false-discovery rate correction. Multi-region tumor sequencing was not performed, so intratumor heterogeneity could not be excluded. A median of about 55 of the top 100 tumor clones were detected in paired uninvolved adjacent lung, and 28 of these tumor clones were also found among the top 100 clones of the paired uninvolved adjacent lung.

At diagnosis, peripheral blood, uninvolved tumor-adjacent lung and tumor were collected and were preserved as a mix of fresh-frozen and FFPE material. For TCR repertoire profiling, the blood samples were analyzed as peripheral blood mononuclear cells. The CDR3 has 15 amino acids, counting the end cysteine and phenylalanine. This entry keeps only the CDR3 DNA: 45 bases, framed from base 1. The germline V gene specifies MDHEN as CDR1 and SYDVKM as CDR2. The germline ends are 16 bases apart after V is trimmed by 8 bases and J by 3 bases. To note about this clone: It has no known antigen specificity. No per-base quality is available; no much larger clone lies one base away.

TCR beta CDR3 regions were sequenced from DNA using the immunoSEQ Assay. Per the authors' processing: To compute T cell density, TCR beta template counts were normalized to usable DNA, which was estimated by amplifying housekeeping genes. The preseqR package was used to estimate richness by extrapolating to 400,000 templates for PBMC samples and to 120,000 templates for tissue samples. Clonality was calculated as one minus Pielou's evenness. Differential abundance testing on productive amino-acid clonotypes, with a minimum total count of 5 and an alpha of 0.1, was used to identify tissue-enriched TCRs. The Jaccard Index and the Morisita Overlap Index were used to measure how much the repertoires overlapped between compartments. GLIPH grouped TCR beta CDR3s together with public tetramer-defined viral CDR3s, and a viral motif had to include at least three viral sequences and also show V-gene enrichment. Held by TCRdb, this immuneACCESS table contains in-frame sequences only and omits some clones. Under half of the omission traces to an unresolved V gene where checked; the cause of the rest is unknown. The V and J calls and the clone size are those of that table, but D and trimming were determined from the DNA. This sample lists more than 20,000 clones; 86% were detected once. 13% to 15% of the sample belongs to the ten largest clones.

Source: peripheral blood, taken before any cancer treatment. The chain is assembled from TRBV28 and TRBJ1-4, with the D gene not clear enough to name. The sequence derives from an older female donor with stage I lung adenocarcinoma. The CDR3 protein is CASRRLARSNEKLFF. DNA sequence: TGTGCCAGCCGCCGTCTTGCAAGGTCTAATGAAAAACTGTTTTTT.